The 12 T cell receptor beta chains below were found in one sample sequenced in a study of T cell responses to AZD1222 COVID-19 vaccine. Data came from immunoSEQ multiplex PCR; TCRdb stores just in-frame clones and leaves some out. Here the sample spans about 89,000 clones, approximately 86% being singletons. Sequenced here: peripheral blood, sampled 28 days after the second AZD1222 dose. The receptors shown here come from an adult who received the AZD1222 COVID-19 vaccine.

This clone appeared a few times. This chain connects TRBV15 to TRBJ2-1; TRBD2 matches 9 bases. Trimming took 3 bases from V and 10 from J; bases not matched to a gene: 7. Germline-derived CDR1 and CDR2 are LNHNV and YYDKDF (reference sequence). The CDR3 is 14 residues long. CDR3 in amino acids: CATSRLRLAGEQFF. The CDR3 coding sequence is TGTGCCACCAGCAGGTTGCGTCTAGCGGGGGAGCAGTTCTTC. Full variable domain (missing parts from reference TRBV15 and TRBJ2-1): DAMVIQNPRYQVTQFGKPVTLSCSQTLNHNVMYWYQQKSSQAPKLLFHYYDKDFNNEADTPDNFQSRRPNTSFCFLDIRSPGLGDTAMYLCATSRLRLAGEQFFGPGTRLTVL.

The chain recombines TRBV4-1 with TRBJ1-3; D might be TRBD1 (6 bases). This CDR3 has 15 amino acids. The germline V gene encodes CDR1 MGHRA and CDR2 YSYEKL. The V and J ends lost 4 bases and 4 bases respectively, with 14 bases between them. The CDR3 DNA is TGCGCCAGCAGCCCCGTCGGGGGGCCCGGAAACACCATATATTTT. Encoded protein: CASSPVGGPGNTIYF.

The chain couples TRBV27 to TRBJ1-5, with D unresolved. The V end lost 2 bases, the J end lost 0 bases, and 8 bases lay between the germline ends. Germline-derived CDR1 and CDR2 are MNHEY and SMNVEV (reference sequence). The CDR3 length is 15 residues. The CDR3 loop is CASSLLGDSNQPQHF. The CDR3 region has the DNA TGTGCCAGCAGTTTACTTGGGGATAGCAATCAGCCCCAGCATTTT.

V and J are TRBV19 and TRBJ1-2; D is uncertain. Germline lookup yields CDR1 LNHDA and CDR2 SQIVND (reference sequence). V lost 4 bases, J lost 4 bases, and 4 bases lay in between. The CDR3 has 11 residues. CDR3 residues: CASSTGYGYTF. The CDR3 DNA reads as TGTGCCAGTAGTACCGGCTATGGCTACACCTTC.

V is TRBV7-9 and J is TRBJ1-1; the D gene is possibly TRBD1 (5 bases). CDR1 and CDR2 (germline): SEHNR, FQNEAQ (reference sequence). This CDR3 is built from 16 residues. The V gene lost 2 bases and the J gene lost 2 bases, with 15 bases spanning the gap. The CDR3 loop is CASSLPSGGSNTEAFF. CDR3 sequence (DNA): TGTGCCAGCAGCTTACCTAGCGGGGGGTCCAACACTGAAGCTTTCTTT.

The chain is built from TRBV7-9 and TRBJ1-1; 9 nucleotides match TRBD1. The CDR3 is 14 residues long. V trimming: 5 bases; J trimming: 1 base; junction bases outside the gene matches: 2. Per the germline V gene, CDR1 is SEHNR and CDR2 is FQNEAQ (reference sequence). CDR3 sequence reads: CASSPQGANTEAFF. For the CDR3, the DNA is TGTGCCAGCAGCCCACAGGGGGCGAACACTGAAGCTTTCTTT.

The table lists this clone with a few counts. CDR3 residues: CASSLGPSDEQFF. For the CDR3, the DNA is TGTGCCAGCAGCTTGGGCCCCTCGGATGAGCAGTTCTTC. The J gene is TRBJ2-1, the V gene TRBV5-6; D is undetermined. The germline V gene encodes CDR1 SGHDT and CDR2 YYEEEE. Trimming took 0 bases from V and 8 from J, leaving 9 bases between them. CDR3 length: 13 amino acids.

This sequence joins TRBV9 and TRBJ2-2; TRBD1 is a possible D gene (5 bases). Trimming left V 1 base short and J 3 bases short, with 10 bases between. The CDR3 length is 15 residues. Germline V gene data show CDR1 as SGDLS and CDR2 as YYNGEE. CDR3 in amino acids: CASSVRQGDTGELFF. The CDR3 coding sequence is TGTGCCAGCAGCGTAAGGCAGGGTGACACCGGGGAGCTGTTTTTT. Full variable domain (outside the CDR3, taken from reference TRBV9 and TRBJ2-2): DSGVTQTPKHLITATGQRVTLRCSPRSGDLSVYWYQQSLDQGLQFLIQYYNGEERAKGNILERFSAQQFPDLHSELNLSSLELGDSALYFCASSVRQGDTGELFFGEGSRLTVL.

The chain recombines TRBV7-3 with TRBJ2-7; weak D call: TRBD2 (7 bases). Germline V lookup: CDR1 SGHTA, CDR2 FQGTGA. The CDR3 is 15 amino acids. Deletions cut 0 bases from V and 7 bases from J, with 16 bases between. CDR3 residues: CASSLTSSGQGEQYF. The CDR3 nucleotides read TGTGCCAGCAGCTTAACGTCTAGCGGCCAGGGGGAGCAGTACTTC.

The rearrangement links TRBV12-3 or TRBV12-4 to TRBJ1-2; no clear D gene. CDR3 size: 11 residues. V lost 4 bases, J lost 7 bases, and 7 bases lay in between. CDR3 region: CASSSLRGYTF. CDR3 in DNA: TGTGCCAGCAGTTCCCTCCGTGGCTACACCTTC.

The chain employs TRBV3-1 (or the pseudogene TRBV3-2) and TRBJ2-7; D gene ambiguous. Trimming removed 1 base at V and 3 bases at J, with 10 bases between. The CDR3 consists of 14 residues. The V gene's germline CDR1 is LGHDT and CDR2 YNNKEL (reference sequence). The DNA of the CDR3 is TGTGCCAGCAGCCAAGTAGCCTCAGACTACGAGCAGTACTTC. This encodes CASSQVASDYEQYF.

The chain carries TRBV6-5 and TRBJ1-3, with D hard to call. This CDR3 spans 12 amino acids. V gave up 7 bases and J gave up 3 bases, with 7 bases separating them. Germline V CDR1 and CDR2: MNHEY, SVGAGI. The CDR3 loop reads CASKADGNTIYF. The DNA for the CDR3 is TGTGCCAGCAAGGCAGATGGAAACACCATATATTTT.